This T cell receptor beta chain was sequenced during a study of graft-versus-host responses after intestinal transplantation. V was pared by 3 bases and J by 5 bases, with 6 bases of the junction left unmatched. CDR3 size: 14 residues. Germline-derived CDR1 and CDR2 are SGHDT and YYEEEE. TCRdb's table, derived via immunoSEQ multiplex PCR, lists solely in-frame clones and lacks some. There are 60,000 or so clones in the sample; around nine tenths occur only once, and more than 2.5% lies in the top ten. The chain is built from TRBV5-6 and TRBJ2-5; 8 bases fit TRBD1. This sequence originates from a human patient who received an intestinal transplant, so some T cells may come from the graft donor. This specimen consisted of PBMCs, obtained 118 days after intestinal transplantation. CDR3 sequence reads: CASSYRQGWETQYF. DNA of the CDR3: TGTGCCAGCAGCTACCGACAGGGGTGGGAGACCCAGTACTTC.